Listed below are T cell receptor beta chains from one sample, sequenced in a study of shared clonotypes between healthy human individuals. Using immunoSEQ multiplex PCR, the repertoire was profiled, and TCRdb retains in-frame clones only, with some absent. The sample has more than 2,000,000 clones, more than 80% seen once; the top ten hold about 0.41%. Input material: naive CD4+ T cells from PBMCs. Source of these receptors: a man between 18 and 29 years old in good health. Some clones in this sample may be carry-over from other donors' samples. Both conserved end residues are part of each CDR3. A D gene is named only where the DNA matches it firmly. The size field is filled for only some rows; it gives once, few, many or a size class.

v_gene	d_gene	j_gene	abundance	CDR3aa	CDR3nt
TRBV6-4	.	TRBJ2-7	.	CASSVGQGTPLYF	.
TRBV19	.	TRBJ2-1	.	CASRNVGGPNNEQFF	TGTGCCAGTAGGAACGTCGGCGGGCCGAACAATGAGCAGTTCTTC
TRBV19	.	TRBJ2-7	.	CASSRQQSSYEQYF	TGTGCCAGTAGTCGGCAACAGAGCTCCTACGAGCAGTACTTC
TRBV6-6	.	TRBJ1-1	few	CASRPTIDPKAEAFF	TGTGCCAGCAGGCCTACCATTGACCCGAAGGCCGAAGCTTTCTTT
TRBV7-6	TRBD1	TRBJ2-3	.	CASSSIGGADTQYF	TGTGCCAGCAGCTCCATAGGGGGCGCAGATACGCAGTATTTT
TRBV18	.	TRBJ2-7	.	CASSPGSFYEQYF	TGTGCCAGCTCACCGGGTTCCTTCTACGAGCAGTACTTC
TRBV6-5	.	TRBJ2-4	.	CASNRGEGDIQYF	TGTGCCAGCAACAGAGGCGAGGGTGACATTCAGTACTTC
TRBV9	TRBD2	TRBJ2-7	.	CASSVGTGTSGNRQYF	TGTGCCAGCAGCGTAGGGACCGGGACTAGCGGGAATCGGCAGTACTTC
TRBV7-2	TRBD1	TRBJ2-7	once	CASSLATGTTYEQYF	TGTGCCAGCAGCTTAGCGACAGGGACGACCTACGAGCAGTACTTC
TRBV6-6	.	TRBJ2-3	.	CASSSRGASTDTQYF	TGTGCCAGCAGTTCCAGGGGGGCTAGCACAGATACGCAGTATTTT
TRBV18	TRBD2	TRBJ2-5	.	CASSQIGGWTQYF	TGTGCCAGCTCTCAGATCGGGGGGTGGACCCAGTACTTC
TRBV7-3	TRBD2	TRBJ2-4	few	CASSLSREGKAKNIQYF	TGTGCCAGCAGCTTAAGCCGGGAGGGTAAAGCCAAAAACATTCAGTACTTC
TRBV7-9	.	TRBJ1-1	few	CASSTNRATEAFF	TGTGCCAGCAGCACAAACCGGGCGACTGAAGCTTTCTTT
TRBV5-1	TRBD1	TRBJ1-5	.	CASSLGQGNSNQPQHF	TGCGCCAGCAGCTTGGGACAGGGGAATAGCAATCAGCCCCAGCATTTT
TRBV30	.	TRBJ1-2	once	CAWRGDFNYGYTF	TGTGCCTGGAGGGGCGACTTTAACTATGGCTACACCTTC
TRBV19	TRBD2	TRBJ2-7	.	CASSTGLAAPYEQYF	TGTGCCAGTAGTACAGGACTAGCGGCACCATACGAGCAGTACTTC
TRBV5-1	TRBD1	TRBJ1-1	.	CASTVGTGGTEAFF	TGCGCCAGCACAGTGGGGACAGGGGGCACTGAAGCTTTCTTT
TRBV29-1	.	TRBJ2-7	.	CSVDKGKRDEQYF	TGCAGCGTTGACAAAGGGAAGAGGGACGAGCAGTACTTC
TRBV7-2	.	TRBJ2-5	once	CAGSLSYPGSGGLETQYF	TGTGCCGGCAGCTTATCCTACCCTGGTTCTGGAGGTTTAGAGACCCAGTACTTC
TRBV29-1	TRBD2	TRBJ2-3	.	CSVERLAAGVYF	TGCAGCGTTGAAAGGCTAGCGGCAGGAGTATATTTT
TRBV18	.	TRBJ1-5	.	CASSVGVNQPQHF	TGTGCCAGCTCAGTGGGGGTGAATCAGCCCCAGCATTTT
TRBV27	TRBD2	TRBJ2-2	.	CASSWSGGTGELFF	TGTGCCAGCAGCTGGTCGGGGGGGACCGGGGAGCTGTTTTTT
TRBV9	.	TRBJ2-1	.	CASSVGASENNEQFF	TGTGCCAGCAGCGTAGGGGCTAGCGAAAACAATGAGCAGTTCTTC
TRBV7-9	.	TRBJ1-1	.	CASSLISLGQTNTEAFF	TGTGCCAGCAGCTTAATTTCCCTAGGACAAACGAACACTGAAGCTTTCTTT
TRBV11-2	.	TRBJ2-3	.	CASSQDLNTDTQYF	TGTGCCAGCAGCCAAGACCTTAACACAGATACGCAGTATTTT
TRBV5-4	TRBD1	TRBJ1-2	.	CASRAGTGEGYTF	TGTGCCAGCAGGGCCGGGACAGGGGAAGGCTACACCTTC
TRBV7-9	.	TRBJ1-2	.	CASSLAGTENYGYTF	TGTGCCAGCAGCTTAGCTGGGACCGAGAACTATGGCTACACCTTC
TRBV30	.	TRBJ2-1	.	CAWSVGRNHNEQFF	TGTGCCTGGAGTGTAGGACGAAATCACAATGAGCAGTTCTTC
TRBV21-1	.	TRBJ1-4	.	CASSKWRGARLFF	TGTGCCAGCAGCAAATGGCGGGGGGCGAGACTGTTTTTT
TRBV11-2	.	TRBJ1-3	once	CASSPTVNGLSGNTIYF	TGTGCCAGCAGCCCTACGGTTAACGGATTATCTGGAAACACCATATATTTT
TRBV14	.	TRBJ2-2	.	CASSQNPIPSGELFF	TGTGCCAGCAGCCAAAACCCGATCCCCAGCGGGGAGCTGTTTTTT
TRBV9	TRBD2	TRBJ2-7	.	CASSVEWGGEQYF	TGTGCCAGCAGCGTAGAATGGGGGGGCGAGCAGTACTTC
TRBV7-3	.	TRBJ1-5	.	CASSPIPPNGTNLANQPQHF	TGTGCCAGCAGCCCAATACCCCCCAACGGGACCAACCTTGCCAATCAGCCCCAGCATTTT
TRBV5-1	.	TRBJ2-2	.	CASSLALAPGELFF	TGCGCCAGCAGCTTGGCTCTAGCTCCCGGGGAGCTGTTTTTT
TRBV5-6	.	TRBJ1-2	.	CASSLAQGSYGYTF	TGTGCCAGCAGCTTGGCCCAGGGGAGCTATGGCTACACCTTC
TRBV6-1	.	TRBJ2-7	.	CASNIGPDLRQYF	TGTGCCAGCAACATAGGTCCGGATCTTCGACAGTACTTC
TRBV18	.	TRBJ1-3	.	CASSLSGPQASGNTIYF	TGTGCCAGCTCACTGTCCGGGCCCCAAGCTTCTGGAAACACCATATATTTT
TRBV4-2	TRBD2	TRBJ2-1	.	CASSQGTSGPSYNEQFF	TGTGCCAGCAGCCAAGGGACTAGCGGTCCATCCTACAATGAGCAGTTCTTC
TRBV5-4	TRBD2	TRBJ2-2	.	CASSSPGGGSGELFF	TGTGCCAGCAGCTCGCCGGGGGGAGGGTCCGGGGAGCTGTTTTTT
TRBV4-2	.	TRBJ2-2	.	CASSQGTGSNTGELFF	TGTGCCAGCAGCCAGGGGACGGGGAGCAACACCGGGGAGCTGTTTTTT
TRBV28	.	TRBJ1-4	.	CASSLDRLNEKLFF	TGTGCCAGCAGTTTAGACAGACTTAATGAAAAACTGTTTTTT
TRBV5-1	.	TRBJ1-1	.	CASSDDPRSWNTEAFF	TGCGCCAGCAGCGATGACCCTCGGAGTTGGAACACTGAAGCTTTCTTT
TRBV18	TRBD1	TRBJ2-5	.	CASSRALTGTGETQYF	TGTGCCAGCTCACGGGCCCTGACAGGGACGGGGGAGACCCAGTACTTC
TRBV28	.	TRBJ1-1	.	CASSLGRTTEAFF	TGTGCCAGCAGTTTAGGACGGACCACTGAAGCTTTCTTT
TRBV5-4	.	TRBJ2-5	.	CASSFGLFYQETQYF	TGTGCCAGCAGCTTTGGACTATTTTACCAAGAGACCCAGTACTTC
TRBV18	TRBD1	TRBJ1-2	.	CASSPSIGTGGEDGYTF	TGTGCCAGCTCGCCTAGCATCGGGACAGGGGGAGAGGATGGCTACACCTTC
TRBV5-4	TRBD1	TRBJ2-1	.	CASSLPGQGQSDSYNEQFF	TGTGCCAGCAGCTTACCGGGACAGGGACAGTCAGACTCCTACAATGAGCAGTTCTTC
TRBV7-8	.	TRBJ2-5	.	CASSPGPRETQYF	TGTGCCAGCAGCCCAGGTCCGCGCGAGACCCAGTACTTC
TRBV18	TRBD1	TRBJ1-4	once	CASSPGQGDEKLFF	TGTGCCAGCTCACCCGGACAGGGTGATGAAAAACTGTTTTTT
TRBV9	.	TRBJ2-2	.	CASSVAFGADTGELFF	TGTGCCAGCAGCGTAGCTTTCGGGGCGGACACCGGGGAGCTGTTTTTT
TRBV2	.	TRBJ2-7	.	CASRRTFQGHEQYF	TGTGCCAGCAGGCGAACCTTCCAAGGCCACGAGCAGTACTTC
TRBV18	TRBD1	TRBJ1-4	.	CASSPIATGQGSEKLFF	TGTGCCAGCTCACCTATAGCCACGGGACAGGGATCGGAAAAACTGTTTTTT
TRBV5-1	.	TRBJ1-5	.	CASSPAWGQPQHF	TGCGCCAGCAGCCCGGCCTGGGGGCAGCCCCAGCATTTT
TRBV7-9	TRBD1	TRBJ2-3	.	CASSSRGQTDTQYF	TGTGCCAGCAGCTCCAGGGGGCAAACAGATACGCAGTATTTT
TRBV19	.	TRBJ1-3	.	CASATDFSGNTIYF	TGTGCCAGTGCCACAGATTTCTCTGGAAACACCATATATTTT